This TCR beta chain stems from a study of cytomegalovirus exposure and HLA in healthy donors. General study points: Reports showed the classifier diagnosing cytomegalovirus status with high specificity and sensitivity.

Primers included in the PCR were 60 Vbeta and 13 Jbeta primers. The table came from immunoSEQ multiplex PCR; TCRdb's copy has only in-frame clones and leaves some out. The data contain some 150,000 clones, 70% to 80% of them singletons. V shed 1 base, J shed 3 bases, and the junction held 5 bases outside the gene matches. The germline gives CDR1 LNHDA, CDR2 SQIVND (reference sequence). The CDR3 is 15 residues long. As for this clone: Its antigen is as yet unknown.

The TCR sequence derives from a man aged 18 to 35 in good health and CMV-seronegative. The sequenced sample consisted of PBMCs. V usage is TRBV19 and J usage is TRBJ2-5, with 7 bases lining up with TRBD2. In nucleotides, the CDR3 is TGTGCCAGTAGTATAGGGGGGGGTCTGGAAGAGACCCAGTACTTC. It specifies CASSIGGGLEETQYF.